One sample yielded the 11 T cell receptor beta chains listed below, sequenced in a study of blood T cell repertoires in COVID-19. Sequencing used immunoSEQ multiplex PCR; TCRdb keeps in-frame clones, though not all of them. The sample lists around 340,000 clones; around nine tenths were seen once. Sequenced material: PBMCs or T cells enriched from blood (not recorded which). The receptors shown here come from a woman between 25 and 40 years old who had been exposed to COVID-19.

In regard to this clone: The same CDR3 is also encoded by other DNA sequences in this sample. The V gene is TRBV29-1, the J gene TRBJ2-3, with D unresolved. The germline V gene has CDR1 SQVTM and CDR2 ANQGSEA. The germline V and J ends were trimmed by 4 bases and 1 base, with 6 bases remaining between them. CDR3 length: 12 amino acids. The CDR3 reads CSVGGGTDTQYF. The CDR3 DNA reads TGCAGCGTTGGAGGCGGCACAGATACGCAGTATTTT.

The chain links TRBV3-1 (or the pseudogene TRBV3-2) to TRBJ2-1; 9 positions agree with TRBD2. Germline V gives CDR1 LGHDT, CDR2 YNNKEL (reference sequence). This CDR3 region has 16 residues. The J segment lost 8 bases and the V segment lost 0 bases, leaving 8 bases of the junction unmatched. Here the CDR3 DNA reads TGTGCCAGCAGCCAAGATAGGGTAGCGGGAGTGTATGAGCAGTTCTTC. It is translated as CASSQDRVAGVYEQFF.

The chain has TRBV19 and TRBJ1-2; 8 positions match TRBD1. The V gene's germline CDR1 is LNHDA and CDR2 SQIVND (reference sequence). The trim removed 5 bases at V and 1 base at J, leaving 6 bases unmatched. The CDR3 runs 15 residues. The CDR3 reads CASSPTGTGNYGYTF. CDR3 nucleotide sequence: TGTGCCAGTAGTCCGACCGGGACAGGTAACTATGGCTACACCTTC.

This rearrangement joins TRBV7-9 to TRBJ2-7; 13 bases align to TRBD2. Losses at the gene ends were 5 bases for V and 2 bases for J; bases not matched to a gene: 6. CDR1 SEHNR and CDR2 FQNEAQ come from the germline V gene (reference sequence). This CDR3 region has 16 residues. The CDR3 DNA follows: TGTGCCAGCAGCGCAACCGGGACTAGCGGGACCTACGAGCAGTACTTC. Translated: CASSATGTSGTYEQYF.

This clone has only one observation. The rearrangement joins TRBV19 to TRBJ1-5, with TRBD1 identical over 7 bases. J gave up 2 bases and V 3 bases, and 7 bases lay outside the gene matches. CDR1 and CDR2 (germline): LNHDA, SQIVND (reference sequence). The length of the CDR3 is 16 residues. In DNA form, the CDR3 reads TGTGCCAGTAGTATGGTAGGGGGCCTGGGCAATCAGCCCCAGCATTTT. This encodes CASSMVGGLGNQPQHF.

This chain joins TRBV5-1 and TRBJ2-1; possibly TRBD2 for D (6 bases). V was clipped by 5 bases and J by 7 bases, with 16 bases between them. The CDR3 covers 14 residues. Germline CDR1 is SGHRS and CDR2 is YFSETQ. This CDR3 reads CASSELSGENEQFF. DNA of the CDR3: TGCGCCAGCAGTGAGTTGTCGGGGGAGAATGAGCAGTTCTTC.

The rearrangement uses TRBV5-1 and TRBJ1-1; D perhaps matches TRBD1 (6 bases). Germline CDR1 and CDR2: SGHRS and YFSETQ. Trimming removed 2 bases from V and 2 bases from J, with 10 bases in between. The CDR3 is 14 amino acids. This chain's CDR3 is CASSLSDSNTEAFF. The CDR3 DNA reads as TGCGCCAGCAGCTTATCGGACAGCAACACTGAAGCTTTCTTT.

The chain uses TRBV7-9 and TRBJ1-2, with 7 bases lining up with TRBD1. The CDR3 has 13 amino acids. V was clipped by 5 bases and J by 8 bases; unmatched bases: 8. CDR1 SEHNR and CDR2 FQNEAQ come from the germline V gene (reference sequence). Here the CDR3 DNA reads TGTGCCAGCAGCGGTACAGGGGAGAAGGGCTACACCTTC. This translates into CASSGTGEKGYTF.

V usage is TRBV11-1 and J usage is TRBJ2-7, with TRBD1 matching 10 bases. The CDR3 loop spans 16 amino acids. CDR1 is SGHAT and CDR2 is FQDESV in the germline V gene (reference sequence). J lost 3 bases, V lost 5 bases, and 10 bases had no gene match. CDR3 DNA sequence: TGTGCCAGCAGCGAAGGGACAGGGGTCTTCGTCTACGAGCAGTACTTC. This gives the protein CASSEGTGVFVYEQYF.

This clone showed up just a few times. The rearrangement joins TRBV19 to TRBJ2-3, with unresolved D. CDR3 length: 11 residues. In germline, CDR1 is LNHDA, CDR2 SQIVND (reference sequence). Deletions cut 6 bases from V and 8 bases from J, with 9 bases between. CDR3 sequence: CASRLRFTQYF. The CDR3 nucleotides read TGTGCCAGTAGGTTGAGGTTTACGCAGTATTTT.

The V gene is TRBV28, the J gene TRBJ1-1, with 8 bases lining up with TRBD1. The germline gives CDR1 MDHEN, CDR2 SYDVKM. V gave up 6 bases and J gave up 5 bases; unmatched junction bases: 11. The CDR3 has 15 residues. DNA for the CDR3: TGTGCCAGCAGACCCGCGACAGGGGCGAGGACTGAAGCTTTCTTT. Amino acids: CASRPATGARTEAFF.